This T cell receptor beta chain appears in the sequencing data of a study of blood T cell repertoires in COVID-19. About the study: The United States, Italy and Spain provided the acute and convalescent COVID-19 samples.

Data came from immunoSEQ multiplex PCR; TCRdb stores just in-frame clones and leaves some out. The sample records about 260,000 clones, about 88% being singletons. Germline V CDR1 and CDR2: SQVTM, ANQGSEA. The CDR3 has 14 residues. The junction had 10 bases not matched to a gene; V was cut back by 7 bases and J by 2 bases. J is TRBJ2-5 and V is TRBV29-1, with 7 positions matching TRBD1. This TCR derives from a woman in her sixties or seventies with COVID-19, enrolled during active disease. Sample: peripheral blood. CDR3 DNA: TGCAGCGCACGAGGACAGGCAGGACAAGAGACCCAGTACTTC. The encoded protein is CSARGQAGQETQYF.